The present TCR beta chain was sequenced within a study of T cell responses to AZD1222 COVID-19 vaccine. Overall study results and limits: Dominant at 160-218 and 743-854, vaccine-associated CD4 TCRs also spanned spike. Nearly half of spike-specific TCRs reportedly go after variant regions that carry no mutations.

The assay was immunoSEQ multiplex PCR, and TCRdb's table has in-frame clones only and misses some. The sample shows under 200,000 clones, 80% to 95% of them seen only once. Turning to this clone: The antigen remains undetermined.

The source material was peripheral blood, sampled on day 0 of AZD1222 vaccination. This receptor was identified in an adult in good health.

The CDR3 coding sequence is TGTGCCAGCAGCCAAGATCCAGGGAGGAACACTGAAGCTTTCTTT. Its protein is CASSQDPGRNTEAFF. The genes are TRBV3-1 (or the pseudogene TRBV3-2) and TRBJ1-1, with a tentative D call TRBD1 (5 bases). This CDR3 comprises 15 residues. Germline CDR1 is LGHDT and CDR2 is YNNKEL (reference sequence). Deletions cut 0 bases from V and 1 base from J, with 9 bases between.